This TCR beta chain was recovered during a study of beta chain features in type 1 diabetes. Every donor had blood drawn once into heparin, roughly 110 mL on average. Study results and limitations: Patients with Type 1 diabetes showed moderately but significantly shorter TCRB CDR3s in all four CD4+ subsets. Type 1 diabetes patients had fewer VDJ junction insertions and more deletions.

This clone was counted a few times. Its matching antigen is unknown. The isolated RNA, all of it, was reverse transcribed, so expressed TCRB transcripts were what got sequenced. This table comes from immunoSEQ multiplex PCR, and its TCRdb copy is limited to in-frame clones, with some not included. This sample has some 270,000 clones, with roughly an eighth found just once. In germline, CDR1 is LGHNT, CDR2 FRNRAP. The CDR3 length is 16 residues. Trimming removed 0 bases at V and 5 bases at J, with 15 bases between. The source of this sequence is a woman aged 40 to 50 in good health. V is TRBV12-5 and J is TRBJ2-3; tentative D call: TRBD2 (5 bases). Sequenced sample: naive CD4+ T cells from blood. This chain's CDR3 is CASGLVGIPLGDTQYF. As DNA, the CDR3 is TGTGCTAGTGGTTTGGTCGGGATACCCTTGGGAGATACGCAGTATTTT.